This T cell receptor (beta chain) was recorded in a study of response to subunit inactivated influenza vaccine. Study-wide points: Authors suggested each seasonal flu vaccination may recruit only limited numbers of new T cells.

V lost 1 base and J lost 5; bases outside the gene matches: 3. The CDR3 is made up of 15 amino acids. Germline V lookup: CDR1 SNHLY, CDR2 FYNNEI. TCRdb fed the RT-PCR reads into MiXCR, producing one record per CDR3 protein. In the table there are about 520,000 distinct CDR3 sequences, around 9.9% of which are singletons. This clonotype was found many times. Its antigen is unknown. This receptor was identified in a middle-aged man who received an inactivated influenza vaccine. The gene calls are TRBV2 and TRBJ2-1, with TRBD1 identical over 9 bases. This specimen consisted of PBMCs from blood, obtained 45 days after vaccination. The CDR3 loop reads CASSEGTGVHNEQFF. DNA for the CDR3: TGTGCCAGCAGTGAAGGGACAGGGGTTCACAATGAGCAGTTCTTC.